The rows below give T cell receptor beta chains drawn from one sample of a study of shared clonotypes between healthy human individuals. Data came from immunoSEQ multiplex PCR; TCRdb stores just in-frame clones and leaves some out. This sample carries some 1 million clones, 60% to 80% of them seen once, and the ten largest clones take about 1.5%. What was sequenced was memory CD4+ T cells sorted from blood. The receptors were sampled from a man aged 18 to 29 in good health. Both conserved end residues are part of each CDR3. D genes are given only for firm matches. The size of a clone is reported for some rows only, either as once, few or many, or as a class for expanded clones.

clone size	V gene	J gene	D gene	CDR3 DNA	CDR3 protein
NA	TRBV27	TRBJ2-1	NA	TGTGCCAGCTCCTCGGGCGGGACACCACACGGCAATGAGCAGTTCTTC	CASSSGGTPHGNEQFF
few	TRBV2	TRBJ1-1	NA	TGTGCCAGCAGGACGTCCGTCGGGAACACTGAAGCTTTCTTT	CASRTSVGNTEAFF
NA	TRBV6-1	TRBJ2-1	TRBD2	TGTGCCAGCAGTGCGGGGGTAGCGGGCCCCAATGAGCAGTTCTTC	CASSAGVAGPNEQFF
NA	TRBV6-1	TRBJ2-3	NA	TGTGCCAGCACTTCACCCCCCCCAGCAGATACGCAGTATTTT	CASTSPPPADTQYF
NA	TRBV7-7	TRBJ2-2	NA	TGTGCTAGCAGCTTAGCCGGGGCGCGAGGCACCGGGGAGCTGTTTTTT	CASSLAGARGTGELFF
NA	TRBV9	TRBJ2-3	NA	TGTGCCAGCAGCGTAGGAATTGATACGCAGTATTTT	CASSVGIDTQYF
NA	TRBV7-9	TRBJ2-2	NA	TGTGCCAGCAGCTTAGTTTTTGGGGAGCTGTTTTTT	CASSLVFGELFF
NA	TRBV6-1	TRBJ1-2	NA	TGTGCCAGCAGTGCCGGGACCCAGTATGGCTACACCTTC	CASSAGTQYGYTF
NA	TRBV7-2	TRBJ2-1	TRBD2	TGTGCCAGCAGCTTAGGGTCCGGACTAGTTGGTGAGCAGTTCTTC	CASSLGSGLVGEQFF
NA	TRBV7-3	TRBJ1-1	NA	TGTGCCAGCAGCGTCCGCGCCGGGATGTCCACTGAAGCTTTCTTT	CASSVRAGMSTEAFF
NA	TRBV5-5	TRBJ1-1	NA	TGTGCCAGCAGCTTGACCCACAGCATGAACACTGAAGCTTTCTTT	CASSLTHSMNTEAFF
many	TRBV27	TRBJ1-2	TRBD1	TGTGCCACCCGTCAGGGGGTCTATGGCTACACCTTC	CATRQGVYGYTF
NA	TRBV30	TRBJ1-5	NA	TGTGCCTGGAGCAAGGTTCTAACAGTTAGCAATCAGCCCCAGCATTTT	CAWSKVLTVSNQPQHF
NA	TRBV19	TRBJ1-6	TRBD1	TGTGCCAGTAGTACGCAGGGGGCCGATAATTCACCCCTCCACTTT	CASSTQGADNSPLHF
NA	TRBV7-8	TRBJ2-7	TRBD2	TGTGCCAGCAGCTTATGGCTAGCGGTAAATGGAAGATACGAGCAGTACTTC	CASSLWLAVNGRYEQYF
NA	TRBV6-6	TRBJ2-2	NA	TGTGCCAGCAGTTCGCGGACCGGAGGGACCGGGGAGCTGTTTTTT	CASSSRTGGTGELFF
NA	TRBV10-3	TRBJ1-6	NA	TGTGCCATCAGTGAAAACAGGGAAGGTTCACCCCTCCACTTT	CAISENREGSPLHF
NA	TRBV10-3	TRBJ2-5	NA	TGTGCCACGGCGGGTCAAGAGACCCAGTACTTC	CATAGQETQYF
NA	TRBV5-1	TRBJ2-7	NA	TGCGCCAGCAGCTCGCCCGGACTGACCTACGAGCAGTACTTC	CASSSPGLTYEQYF
NA	TRBV28	TRBJ1-5	NA	TGTGCCAGCAGTCGCCGGTTGGGGTCAGGTAATCAGCCCCAGCATTTT	CASSRRLGSGNQPQHF
NA	TRBV10-2	TRBJ2-6	TRBD2	TGCGCCAGCAGTGAGTGGGGGGGTGCTGGGGCCAACGTCCTGACTTTC	CASSEWGGAGANVLTF
NA	TRBV5-8	TRBJ1-5	NA	TGTGCCAGCAGCCCTCCGGGGGATCAGCCCCAGCATTTT	CASSPPGDQPQHF
NA	TRBV2	TRBJ2-2	TRBD2	TGTGCCAGCAGTGGAGGGACTAGCGGTCGGGAGCTGTTTTTT	CASSGGTSGRELFF
NA	TRBV20-1	TRBJ2-3	NA	TGCAGTGCCGACATATTGGATACGCAGTATTTT	CSADILDTQYF
few	TRBV6-1	TRBJ1-6	NA	TGTGCCAGCAGTGAAGGCCGGGGCGGGGGTTCACCCCTCCACTTT	CASSEGRGGGSPLHF
once	TRBV2	TRBJ1-6	NA	TGTGCCAGCAACAGGGTAAATTCACCCCTCCACTTT	CASNRVNSPLHF
NA	TRBV25-1	TRBJ2-3	NA	TGTGCCAGCACCATAGGAAGGGTCCCAGATACGCAGTATTTT	CASTIGRVPDTQYF
NA	TRBV4-2	TRBJ1-3	NA	TGTGCCAGCAGCCAAGATGAGCGGGGAAACACCATATATTTT	CASSQDERGNTIYF
NA	TRBV4-1	TRBJ2-3	TRBD1	TGTGCCAGCAGCCGGGGACAGCCCCGCACAGATACGCAGTATTTT	CASSRGQPRTDTQYF
NA	TRBV18	TRBJ2-7	TRBD1	TGTGCCAGCTCTTCGGGCGACAGGGGTCTCTACGAGCAGTACTTC	CASSSGDRGLYEQYF
NA	TRBV5-1	TRBJ2-3	TRBD1	TGCGCCAGCAGCCCAACAGGGGCCGGAGATACGCAGTATTTT	CASSPTGAGDTQYF
NA	TRBV13	TRBJ2-7	TRBD2	TGTGCCAGCAGCCCCCGGACTAGCGCAGGGTCCTACGAGCAGTACTTC	CASSPRTSAGSYEQYF
NA	TRBV19	TRBJ2-2	TRBD1	TGTGCCAGTAGGAGGGGACAGGGGATCACCGGGGAGCTGTTTTTT	CASRRGQGITGELFF
NA	TRBV10-3	TRBJ1-1	TRBD1	TGTGCCATCAGTGACCAGGGGGCGCACACTGAAGCTTTCTTT	CAISDQGAHTEAFF
NA	TRBV5-1	TRBJ1-4	TRBD1	TGCGCCAGCAGCCCGCAGGGGACAGAGAATGAAAAACTGTTTTTT	CASSPQGTENEKLFF
NA	TRBV5-8	TRBJ1-1	NA	TGTGCCAGCAGCCTTCACTTGGTGCGGGTGGAAGCTTTCTTT	CASSLHLVRVEAFF
NA	TRBV6-5	TRBJ1-6	TRBD1	TGTGCCAGCACCGAACGACAGGGGGCGAATTCACCCCTCCACTTT	CASTERQGANSPLHF
NA	TRBV29-1	TRBJ1-1	TRBD1	TGCAGCGTTGACAGGGCATCAGGGGGGAGTACTGAAGCTTTCTTT	CSVDRASGGSTEAFF
NA	TRBV15	TRBJ1-5	NA	TGTGCCACCAGCAGAGATGGACCAGTATTAGGGTCGGATCAGCCCCAGCATTTT	CATSRDGPVLGSDQPQHF
NA	TRBV9	TRBJ2-1	TRBD1	TGTGCCAGCAGCGGGCGACAGGGAAGCTCCTACAATGAGCAGTTCTTC	CASSGRQGSSYNEQFF
NA	TRBV19	TRBJ2-3	NA	TGTGCCACGCAGCTTCGGGATACGCAGTATTTT	CATQLRDTQYF
NA	TRBV11-2	TRBJ1-2	NA	TGTGCCAGCAGCTTAGCGGCCAGGGGAGATGGCTACACCTTC	CASSLAARGDGYTF
NA	TRBV5-1	TRBJ1-2	NA	TGCGCCAGCAGCTTGGGCCCCAACTATGGCTACACCTTC	CASSLGPNYGYTF
NA	TRBV5-4	TRBJ1-5	NA	TGTGCCAGCAGCTTTCGGACACTTGGCAATCAGCCCCAGCATTTT	CASSFRTLGNQPQHF
NA	TRBV7-9	TRBJ2-1	TRBD1	TGTGCCAGCAGCTTGGGACAGGGAAGCTACAATGAGCAGTTCTTC	CASSLGQGSYNEQFF
NA	TRBV2	TRBJ2-3	NA	TGTGCCAGCAGTGTCCGGGGAGGCATAGATACGCAGTATTTT	CASSVRGGIDTQYF
few	TRBV2	TRBJ1-1	NA	TGTGCCAGCAGCCCCTTCCTGACAGGTGAAGCTTTCTTT	CASSPFLTGEAFF